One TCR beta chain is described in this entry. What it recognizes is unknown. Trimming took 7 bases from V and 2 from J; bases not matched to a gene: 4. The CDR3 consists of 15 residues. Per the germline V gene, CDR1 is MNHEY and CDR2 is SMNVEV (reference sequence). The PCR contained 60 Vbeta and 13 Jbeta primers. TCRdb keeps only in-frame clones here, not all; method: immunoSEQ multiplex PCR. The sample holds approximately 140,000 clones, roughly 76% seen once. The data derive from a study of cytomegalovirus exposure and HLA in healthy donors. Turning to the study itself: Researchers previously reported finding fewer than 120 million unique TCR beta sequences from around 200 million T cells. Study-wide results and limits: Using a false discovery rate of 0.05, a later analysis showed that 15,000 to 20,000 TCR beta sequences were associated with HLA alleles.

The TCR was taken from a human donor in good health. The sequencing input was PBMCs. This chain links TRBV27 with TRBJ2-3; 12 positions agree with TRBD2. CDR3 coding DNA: TGTGCCAGCAAAAGACTAGCGGGAGCCACAGATACGCAGTATTTT. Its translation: CASKRLAGATDTQYF.